The sequence of this TCR beta chain was determined in a study of T cell repertoires in cytomegalovirus infection (dated by TCRdb to between 2017 and 2020). Context from the whole study: Peptide stimulations targeted recently identified HLA-C-restricted CMV epitopes, whose presentation resists viral immunomodulation, together with well-studied HLA-B-restricted epitopes. Donor HLA type was relevant to the analysis, because carriage of CMV infection together with the matching HLA type was indicated by public TCR beta signatures.

This clonotype was counted only a few times. Its target antigen remains unknown. Base quality data are lacking; no much larger clone is found one base away. The study at large found these results: In both this cohort and an independent roughly 350-donor cohort, the cumulative frequency of public TCR beta family members distinguished carriers of CMV infection plus the relevant HLA type. The ex vivo response was dominated by HLA-C-restricted CMV-specific TCR beta clonotypes, which also provided the single most frequent clonotype in two of eight donors.

The sequencer was an Illumina HiSeq 1500. TCRdb took the public reads, trimmed them with fastp at Q25, ran MiXCR for clone calling and kept in-frame beta chains. Rows with one shared CDR3 protein collapse into an entry with the most common genes and DNA. For this sample there are some 940,000 distinct CDR3 sequences; approximately 31% appear just once. Of the sample, roughly 13% falls within the top ten clones. Per the publication, the treatment or condition label means: in vitro stimulation with specific CMV peptide epitopes to enrich CMV-specific T cells. CDR1 is given as ENHRY and CDR2 as SYGVKD, both from the germline V gene. Its CDR3 holds 16 amino acids, cysteine through phenylalanine. Here the CDR3 DNA is all that survives: 48 bases in frame from base 1. V is pared back by 5 bases and J by 7 bases, with 18 bases lying between the germline termini.

The TCR sequence derives from a human donor in good health (CMV status not recorded). Some clones in this sample may be carry-over from other donors' samples. This specimen was cultured CD8+ T cells from PBMCs, taken from culture after CMV antigen stimulation. This sequence uses TRBV10-3 and TRBJ1-6; the D gene is not confidently resolved. The nucleotide sequence is given as TGTGCCATCAGTCCGAGGGAACAGCTATTAAATTCACCCCTCCACTTT. Its amino acids are CAISPREQLLNSPLHF.